This T cell receptor (beta chain) was obtained from a study of blood T cell repertoires in COVID-19. V lost 5 bases and J lost 8; bases outside the gene matches: 11. The CDR3 length is 15 residues. Germline assignment: CDR1 SEHNR and CDR2 FQNEAQ (reference sequence). The sample holds a few counts of this clone. Method: immunoSEQ multiplex PCR; TCRdb's copy keeps in-frame clones and lacks some. This sample has 200,000 to 250,000 clones; almost 90% occur once, and the top ten carry over 1.2%. Sequencing used peripheral blood. This receptor was identified in an elderly man with acute or convalescent COVID-19. The chain employs TRBV7-9 and TRBJ1-2; 10 bases align to TRBD1. For the CDR3, the DNA is TGTGCCAGCAGCCGACTGACAGGGGGCTCGGGAGGCTACACCTTC. Amino acid sequence: CASSRLTGGSGGYTF.